The 10 T cell receptor beta chains below were found in one sample sequenced in a study of blood T cells in healthy people across ages (dated by TCRdb to about 2015). Libraries were built with 5' RACE. The instrument given in TCRdb is Illumina HiSeq 2500. A second PCR of about 6 to 12 cycles was run with a J-beta primer mix and a sample-barcoded 5' primer. Clones were called with MiXCR by TCRdb after fastp trimmed the public reads at Q25, and only in-frame beta chains were retained. Rows with a matching CDR3 protein are joined into one entry that keeps the most common DNA and genes. In this sample the table shows hundreds of thousands of distinct CDR3 sequences, roughly 50% of which occur a single time. Roughly 22% of the sample comes from the top ten. Input material: blood. The origin of the receptors is a man in his thirties or forties in good health.

This clonotype is a singleton in its sample. V is TRBV20-1 and J is TRBJ1-1; 8 bases are shared with TRBD1. Per germline, CDR1 DFQATT and CDR2 SNEGSKA (reference sequence). The CDR3 length is 15 residues. Trimming took 6 bases from V and 4 from J; bases not matched to a gene: 13. DNA for the CDR3: TGCAGTGCAACAGGGGGAGGGGTTATTGGCACTGAAGCTTTCTTT. Encoded protein: CSATGGGVIGTEAFF.

This clonotype was detected only once. V and J are TRBV6-1 and TRBJ1-1; D remains ambiguous. The CDR3 is 14 residues long. With 6 bases removed from V and 1 base from J, the gap between germline ends came to 12 bases. Germline CDR1 is MNHNS and CDR2 is SASEGT. CDR3 coding DNA: TGTGCCAGCAGCGTTCCCCGGTGGAACACTGAAGCTTTCTTT. Amino acids: CASSVPRWNTEAFF.

A note on this clonotype: Relative to the germline gene, one junction end is altered; a read error may explain this. The chain uses TRBV7-2 and TRBJ2-3, with D maybe TRBD1 (5 bases). The CDR3 has 15 residues. CDR1 is SGHTA, CDR2 FQGNSA, per germline. The CDR3 spells CASSLQGLGTDAQYF. The DNA of the CDR3 is TGTGCCAGCAGCTTGCAGGGTTTGGGCACAGATGCGCAGTATTTT. Looking up the rest from reference TRBV7-2 and TRBJ2-3 gives the full variable domain: GAGVSQSPSNKVTEKGKDVELRCDPISGHTALYWYRQSLGQGLEFLIYFQGNSAPDKSGLPSDRFSAERTGGSVSTLTIQRTQQEDSAVYLCASSLQGLGTDAQYFGPGTRLTVL.

This clonotype was detected ten times or more. Compared with germline, one end of the junction differs, possibly owing to a read error. V gene TRBV5-1 combines with J gene TRBJ2-1; tentative D call: TRBD2 (6 bases). The germline gives CDR1 SGHRS, CDR2 YFSETQ. The CDR3 contains 12 residues. The CDR3 DNA is TGTGCCAGCAGCTTGACTAGCAATGAGCAGTTCTTC. Translated, it gives CASSLTSNEQFF.

This clonotype was seen a few times. V gene TRBV6-6 combines with J gene TRBJ2-7; D is tentatively TRBD1 or TRBD2 (6 bases each). Germline values: CDR1 MNHNY, CDR2 SVGAGI (reference sequence). V dropped 4 bases and J dropped 5 bases, with 12 bases sitting between them. The CDR3 runs 13 residues. The CDR3 spells CASSSPGGDEQYF. CDR3 bases: TGTGCCAGCAGTTCCCCCGGGGGCGACGAGCAGTACTTC.

This clonotype was counted once. This rearrangement joins TRBV20-1 to TRBJ2-7; D gene uncertain. The J call could be wrong; TRBJ1-2 is a better fit for the DNA end. This CDR3 is 11 amino acids long. Germline V gene sequence: CDR1 DFQATT, CDR2 SNEGSKA (reference sequence). The CDR3 region has the DNA TGCAGTGCTAGAAACGCGTCCGGCTACACCTTC. Protein sequence: CSARNASGYTF.

The V call is TRBV7-9, the J call TRBJ2-5, with D perhaps being TRBD1 or TRBD2 (5 bases each). The CDR3 is 15 amino acids. The V gene's germline CDR1 is SEHNR and CDR2 FQNEAQ (reference sequence). Deletions cut 6 bases from V and 2 bases from J, with 16 bases between. The CDR3 here is CASSPGTTDQETQYF. Written as DNA, the CDR3 is TGTGCCAGCAGTCCAGGGACGACCGATCAAGAGACCCAGTACTTC.

Remarks on this clonotype: The junction does not match germline at one end; this may be a read error. V gene TRBV2 combines with J gene TRBJ1-2, with D possibly matching TRBD1 (6 bases). This CDR3 has 12 residues. Germline CDR1 is SNHLY and CDR2 is FYNNEI. CDR3 sequence: CVSSERGDGYTF. CDR3 DNA: TGTGTCAGCAGTGAAAGGGGGGATGGCTACACCTTC. Full variable domain (remainder filled in from reference TRBV2 and TRBJ1-2): EPEVTQTPSHQVTQMGQEVILRCVPISNHLYFYWYRQILGQKVEFLVSFYNNEISEKSEIFDDQFSVERPDGSNFTLKIRSTKLEDSAMYFCVSSERGDGYTFGSGTRLTVV.

Concerning this clonotype: A much larger clone sits a single nucleotide away, making a read error possible. The chain couples TRBV4-1 to TRBJ2-4; 7 positions match TRBD2. Looked up from germline, CDR1 is MGHRA and CDR2 is YSYEKL. J gave up 12 bases and V 1 base, and 9 bases lay outside the gene matches. This CDR3 has 14 amino acids. CDR3 in amino acids: CASSQALREDTQYF. The CDR3 DNA is TGCGCCAGCAGCCAAGCCCTTCGGGAGGACACTCAGTACTTC.

This clonotype has only a few counts. The chain has TRBV29-1 and TRBJ2-1; a possible D gene is TRBD1 (6 bases). The ends were cut back, 4 bases at V and 15 bases at J, with 22 bases in the middle. The CDR3 totals 13 residues. Germline CDR1 is SQVTM and CDR2 is ANQGSEA. The CDR3 spells CSVGPLEGGSSFF. The CDR3 nucleotides are TGCAGCGTTGGCCCCCTTGAAGGGGGTTCGTCGTTCTTC.